The T cell receptor beta chain under discussion was sequenced for a study of shared clonotypes between healthy human individuals. Produced via immunoSEQ multiplex PCR; TCRdb's table is partial and in-frame only. Of approximately 350,000 clones detected, under 80% appear once; the ten largest clones hold around a tenth. This clone showed up just a few times. Germline assignment: CDR1 SGHTA and CDR2 FQGNSA. V shed 4 bases and J 10 bases; nucleotides not matched to a gene: 3. This CDR3 is built from 12 residues. This clonotype was obtained from a young man in good health. V and J are TRBV7-2 and TRBJ2-5; 10 nucleotides match TRBD2. Source material: memory CD4+ T cells sorted from blood. Subset of the sample: CD45RA-negative fraction. CDR3 in DNA: TGTGCCAGCAGCTATAGCGGGGGGAACCAGTACTTC. Amino acid sequence: CASSYSGGNQYF.